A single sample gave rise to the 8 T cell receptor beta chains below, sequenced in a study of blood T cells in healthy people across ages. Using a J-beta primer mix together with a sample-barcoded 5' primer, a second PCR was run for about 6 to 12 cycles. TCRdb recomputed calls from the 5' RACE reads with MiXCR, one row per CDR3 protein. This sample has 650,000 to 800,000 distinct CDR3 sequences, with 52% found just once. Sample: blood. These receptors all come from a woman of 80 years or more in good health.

The CDR3 spells CASQRGVEQYF. DNA for the CDR3: TGTGCCAGCCAAAGGGGGGTCGAGCAGTACTTC. The chain carries TRBV28 and TRBJ2-7; D is perhaps TRBD1 or TRBD2 (6 bases each). The V and J ends lost 8 bases and 6 bases respectively, with 11 bases between them. This CDR3 spans 11 amino acids. Germline CDR1 is MDHEN and CDR2 is SYDVKM.

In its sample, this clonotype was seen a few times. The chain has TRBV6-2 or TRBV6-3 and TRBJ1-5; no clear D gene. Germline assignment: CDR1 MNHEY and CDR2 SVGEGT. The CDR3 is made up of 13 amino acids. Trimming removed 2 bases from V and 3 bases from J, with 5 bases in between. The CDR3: CASSYRDNQPQHF. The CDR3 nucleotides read TGTGCCAGCAGTTACAGGGACAATCAGCCCCAGCATTTT.

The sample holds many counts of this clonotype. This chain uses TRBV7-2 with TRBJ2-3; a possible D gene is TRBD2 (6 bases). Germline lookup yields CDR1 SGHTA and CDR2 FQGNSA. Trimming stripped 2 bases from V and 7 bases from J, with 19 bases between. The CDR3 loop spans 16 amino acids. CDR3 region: CASSLQAGYISNTQYF. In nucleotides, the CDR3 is TGTGCCAGCAGCTTACAGGCGGGGTATATTTCAAATACGCAGTATTTT.

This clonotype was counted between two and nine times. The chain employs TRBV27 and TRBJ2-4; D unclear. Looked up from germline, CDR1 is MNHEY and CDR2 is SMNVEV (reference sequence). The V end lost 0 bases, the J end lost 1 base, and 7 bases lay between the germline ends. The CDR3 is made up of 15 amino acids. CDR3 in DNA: TGTGCCAGCAGTTTATCTGTATTGGCCAAAAACATTCAGTACTTC. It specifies CASSLSVLAKNIQYF.

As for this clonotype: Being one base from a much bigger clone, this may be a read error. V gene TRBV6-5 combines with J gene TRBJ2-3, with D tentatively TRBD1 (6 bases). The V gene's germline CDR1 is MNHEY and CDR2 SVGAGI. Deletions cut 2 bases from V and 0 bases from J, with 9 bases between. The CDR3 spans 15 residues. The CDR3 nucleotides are TGTGCCAGCAGTTACGGACAGCTTAGCACAGATACGCAGTATTTT. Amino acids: CASSYGQLSTDTQYF.

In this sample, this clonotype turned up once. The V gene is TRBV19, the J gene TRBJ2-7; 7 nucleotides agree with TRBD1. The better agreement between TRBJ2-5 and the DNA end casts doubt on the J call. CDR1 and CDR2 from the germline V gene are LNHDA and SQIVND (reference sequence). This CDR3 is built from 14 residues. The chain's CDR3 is CASSTWDSGETQYF. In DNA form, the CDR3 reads TGTGCCAGTAGTACCTGGGACAGCGGAGAGACCCAGTACTTC.

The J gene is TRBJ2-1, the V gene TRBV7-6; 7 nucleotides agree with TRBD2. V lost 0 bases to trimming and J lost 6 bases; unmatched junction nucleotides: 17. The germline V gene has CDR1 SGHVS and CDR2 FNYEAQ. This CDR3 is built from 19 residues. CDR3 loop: CASSLAVTGGASGFNEQFF. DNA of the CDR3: TGTGCCAGCAGCTTAGCTGTCACGGGAGGAGCTAGCGGATTCAATGAGCAGTTCTTC.

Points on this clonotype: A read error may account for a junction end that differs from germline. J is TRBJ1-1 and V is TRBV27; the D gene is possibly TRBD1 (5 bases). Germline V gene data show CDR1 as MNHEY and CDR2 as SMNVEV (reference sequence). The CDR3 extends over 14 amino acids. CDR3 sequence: CASSLGQWNTEVFF. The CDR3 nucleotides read TGTGCCAGCAGTTTGGGGCAGTGGAACACTGAAGTTTTCTTT.